The rows below give T cell receptor beta chains drawn from one sample of a study of beta chain features in type 1 diabetes. Measured with immunoSEQ multiplex PCR; TCRdb has only the in-frame clones, and not every one. The repertoire includes around 300,000 clones, under 8.5% of them detected once, and roughly 1% sits in the top ten. Sequencing was performed on central memory CD4+ T cells from blood. These receptors all come from a woman between 18 and 30 years old in good health. CDR3s include the opening cysteine and the closing phenylalanine or tryptophan. A D gene is named only where the DNA matches it firmly. Clone size appears in some rows only: once, few, many, or a class for an expanded clone.

j_call | v_call | clone_size | d_call | cdr3_nt | cdr3_aa
TRBJ2-3 | TRBV7-2 | . | . | TGTGCCAGCAGCGTGTTGGGTTCCGGAGATACGCAGTATTTT | CASSVLGSGDTQYF
TRBJ1-2 | TRBV28 | . | . | TGTGCCAGCAGGGACTGGGATGGCTACACCTTC | CASRDWDGYTF
TRBJ1-1 | TRBV6-5 | . | TRBD1 | TGTGCCAGCCGGACAGGGGAGTCCCTGAACACTGAAGCTTTCTTT | CASRTGESLNTEAFF
TRBJ2-7 | TRBV5-1 | few | TRBD2 | TGCGCCAGCAGCATCCGGACTAGCGGGAGCTACGAGCAGTACTTC | CASSIRTSGSYEQYF
TRBJ2-7 | TRBV9 | few | . | TGTGCCAGCAGCGTGGGCCCAAGCCGCTACTACGAGCAGTACTTC | CASSVGPSRYYEQYF
TRBJ1-6 | TRBV14 | . | . | TGTGCCAGCAGCCAAGGCGGATATTCACCCCTCCACTTT | CASSQGGYSPLHF
TRBJ2-7 | TRBV7-9 | . | . | TGTGCCAGCAGCTTAGGTCGTATGGGTTCCTACGAGCAGTACTTC | CASSLGRMGSYEQYF
TRBJ1-2 | TRBV29-1 | . | . | TGCAGCGTTGAAGGGGGCCCGTTGAGCTACACCTTC | CSVEGGPLSYTF
TRBJ1-1 | TRBV4-3 | many | TRBD1 | TGCGCCAGCAGCCAAGGGGGGACAGCCACTGAAGCTTTCTTT | CASSQGGTATEAFF
TRBJ1-2 | TRBV30 | few | . | TGTGCCTGGAGTGGACAATCAATGTTCGGCTACACCTTC | CAWSGQSMFGYTF
TRBJ1-5 | TRBV13 | . | TRBD1 | TGTGCCAGCAGGGGACAGGTCAATCAGCCCCAGCATTTT | CASRGQVNQPQHF
TRBJ1-1 | TRBV6-5 | . | TRBD1 | TGTGCCAGCAGCTTCGGACAGGGGGCGACTGAAGCTTTCTTT | CASSFGQGATEAFF
TRBJ2-1 | TRBV4-2 | few | . | TGTGCCAGCAGCCAAGCCTCTAGCTCCTACAATGAGCAGTTCTTC | CASSQASSSYNEQFF
TRBJ2-3 | TRBV30 | few | TRBD1 | TGTGCCTGTTACAGGGGATTCAGCACAGATACGCAGTATTTT | CACYRGFSTDTQYF
TRBJ2-3 | TRBV9 | . | . | TGTGCCAGCGCTCGAGAGCATTCAACAGATACGCAGTATTTT | CASAREHSTDTQYF
TRBJ2-7 | TRBV2 | . | . | TGTGCCAGCAGTGAACATTTGTGGGGGGCCTACGAGCAGTACTTC | CASSEHLWGAYEQYF
TRBJ1-4 | TRBV7-9 | . | . | TGTGCCAGCAGCCCTCTCACCGCGAGAGGTGAAAAACTGTTTTTT | CASSPLTARGEKLFF
TRBJ2-1 | TRBV4-1 | few | TRBD2 | TGCGCCAGCAGCCAAGTCTGGGCGGGGGGGCGAAATGAGCAGTTCTTC | CASSQVWAGGRNEQFF
TRBJ2-1 | TRBV28 | few | . | TGTGCCAGCACGCTTACAGATAATGAGCAGTTCTTC | CASTLTDNEQFF
TRBJ1-3 | TRBV4-2 | . | . | TGTGCCAGCAGCCGCCCCTTATCAGGGGATACCTCTGGAAACACCATATATTTT | CASSRPLSGDTSGNTIYF
TRBJ2-3 | TRBV7-9 | few | . | TGTGCCAGCAGTCCCCAACTCCTAGGGAAGGATACGCAGTATTTT | CASSPQLLGKDTQYF
TRBJ2-1 | TRBV5-6 | few | TRBD2 | TGTGCCAGCAACAACGGGGGTAGCGGGACCGAGCAGTTCTTC | CASNNGGSGTEQFF
TRBJ1-1 | TRBV6-4 | . | TRBD1 | TGTGCCAGCAGTGGCATACAGGGGGCTGAAGCTTTCTTT | CASSGIQGAEAFF
TRBJ1-4 | TRBV14 | many | . | TGTGCCAGCAGCCAAAGGAGGGGCAACACGGGTGAAAAACTGTTTTTT | CASSQRRGNTGEKLFF
TRBJ1-5 | TRBV5-8 | few | TRBD1 | TGTGCCAGCAGCGGGGGACAGACCTATAGCAATCAGCCCCAGCATTTT | CASSGGQTYSNQPQHF
TRBJ2-3 | TRBV30 | . | . | TGTGCCTGGAGCGGGACTCTCACAGATACGCAGTATTTT | CAWSGTLTDTQYF
TRBJ1-4 | TRBV29-1 | . | . | TGCAGCGTTGACGAAGGAAACAATGAAAAACTGTTTTTT | CSVDEGNNEKLFF
TRBJ1-4 | TRBV15 | few | . | TGTGCCACCAGCAGAGTTGGGTCAGGGAATGAAAAACTGTTTTTT | CATSRVGSGNEKLFF
TRBJ1-5 | TRBV7-2 | . | TRBD1 | TGTGCCAGCAGCTTAGCGGTGGGCAGGGGGAGCAATCAGCCCCAGCATTTT | CASSLAVGRGSNQPQHF
TRBJ2-1 | TRBV19 | . | . | TGTGCCAGTAGTATTAAAGGCAATGAGCAGTTCTTC | CASSIKGNEQFF
TRBJ1-2 | TRBV7-2 | few | . | TGTGCAAGTCGCGCAGGGGCTTGCTATGGCTACACCTTC | CASRAGACYGYTF
TRBJ1-2 | TRBV29-1 | few | . | TGCAGCGCCACAACCGGGGGAGGTAACTATGGCTACACCTTC | CSATTGGGNYGYTF
TRBJ2-1 | TRBV30 | . | . | TGTGCCTGGAGTGCCGGGACCACCTACAATGAGCAGTTCTTC | CAWSAGTTYNEQFF
TRBJ1-1 | TRBV18 | many | . | TGTGCCAGCATCTCCCCAGGAGTCCCTGAAGCTTTCTTT | CASISPGVPEAFF
TRBJ1-5 | TRBV6-6 | . | TRBD1 | TGTGCCAGCAGTTACCATGGACAGGGTGGCAATCAGCCCCAGCATTTT | CASSYHGQGGNQPQHF
TRBJ1-5 | TRBV7-3 | . | TRBD1 | TGTGCCAGCAGCGGGCACCAGGGGGTGGTCGGCAATCAGCCCCAGCATTTT | CASSGHQGVVGNQPQHF
TRBJ2-5 | TRBV7-2 | . | . | TGTGCCAGCAGCTTAAGGGGGACAGAGACCCAGTACTTC | CASSLRGTETQYF
TRBJ2-3 | TRBV18 | . | TRBD2 | TGTGCCAGCTCACAAGCGGGAGTAGGGGCAGATACGCAGTATTTT | CASSQAGVGADTQYF
TRBJ2-3 | TRBV5-6 | few | TRBD1 | TGTGCCAGCAGCACAGCCAGGGGGCTTGGAGATACGCAGTATTTT | CASSTARGLGDTQYF
TRBJ1-1 | TRBV6-1 | . | . | TGTGCCAGCATCCAAAAAGAGGGTCTCGGTGAAGCTTTCTTT | CASIQKEGLGEAFF
TRBJ1-2 | TRBV5-1 | . | . | TGCGCCAGCAGCTTGGACTTAACAGGCTACACCTTC | CASSLDLTGYTF
TRBJ1-5 | TRBV7-9 | few | . | TGTGCCAGCAGCTTTGGCCAGGGCGCGAGGGACAATCAGCCCCAGCATTTT | CASSFGQGARDNQPQHF
TRBJ1-3 | TRBV7-9 | many | . | TGTGCCAGCAGCACGAGAGTCTCTGGAAACACCATATATTTT | CASSTRVSGNTIYF
TRBJ2-5 | TRBV18 | . | . | TGTGCCAGCTCTGCCAGGCCCCAAGAGACCCAGTACTTC | CASSARPQETQYF
TRBJ2-5 | TRBV29-1 | few | . | TGCAGCGTCCTAAGGGGCTACCAAGAGACCCAGTACTTC | CSVLRGYQETQYF